These T cell receptor beta chains were read from a single sample in a study of cytomegalovirus exposure and HLA in healthy donors. Generated by immunoSEQ multiplex PCR, the TCRdb table keeps only in-frame clones and is missing some. The sample lists around 90,000 clones, roughly 83% occurring once. Sequencing was carried out using PBMCs. The receptors were gathered from a young woman in good health and CMV-seropositive. The conserved cysteine and the conserved F or W are not part of the CDR3 here.

J,V,length,CDR3
TRBJ1-5,TRBV19,15,ASSSTGGLISNQPQH
TRBJ1-2,TRBV25-1,11,ASSLGGLSGYT
TRBJ2-5,TRBV7-2,13,ASSFQTGFQETQY
TRBJ2-2,TRBV11-1,13,ASSFRDRGTGELF
TRBJ1-4,TRBV4-3,12,ASSQARLSEKLF
TRBJ2-5,TRBV11-3,12,ASSLEPSQETQY
TRBJ1-1,TRBV2,9,ASSVNTEAF
TRBJ1-1,TRBV18,11,ASSPDRTTEAF
TRBJ1-4,TRBV18,14,ASSTEPGQGNEKLF
TRBJ2-2,TRBV29-1,15,SVEEIIAGGYTGELF
TRBJ2-5,TRBV6-5,12,ASSYSGGRETQY
TRBJ2-7,TRBV6-6,12,ASSWTSGVHEQY
TRBJ2-7,TRBV6-5,11,ASSYSRDFEQY
TRBJ1-5,TRBV19,14,ASSLLDRVQVQPQH
TRBJ1-2,TRBV18,11,ASSLGDNYGYT
TRBJ2-2,TRBV19,10,ASRVGGGELF
TRBJ1-2,TRBV7-9,12,ASSLGTWMGGYT
TRBJ2-7,TRBV5-6,10,ASSSTGYEQY
TRBJ1-5,TRBV2,10,ASNGRGQPQH